This T cell receptor (beta chain) was retrieved from a study of OX40 agonist ivuxolimab in advanced cancers. About the study: With a range of roughly 23 to 79, age averaged 60 years, and roughly 80% were male. Study-wide results and limits: Both blood CD4+ and CD8+ T cells showed clonal growth by week 6 at 0.1 to 3.0 mg/kg.

Germline-derived CDR1 and CDR2 are ENHRY and SYGVKD. The CDR3 is made up of 14 amino acids. Trimming cost V 4 bases and J 3 bases, with 13 bases left between them. This clone is a singleton in its sample. Its antigen is currently unknown. TCRdb's table, derived via immunoSEQ multiplex PCR, lists solely in-frame clones and lacks some. The data show about 61,000 clones, 92% seen once. The gene calls are TRBV10-3 and TRBJ2-7; weak D call: TRBD1 (6 bases). The source is an adult with an advanced solid tumor such as melanoma, head and neck, liver or kidney cancer. The sequencing here drew on CD4+ or CD8+ T cells sorted from blood, taken in a trial of the OX40 agonist ivuxolimab. The CDR3 is CAISGTEAGYEQYF. DNA of the CDR3: TGTGCCATCAGTGGGACAGAGGCTGGCTACGAGCAGTACTTC.